Each of the 14 T cell receptor beta chains below was sequenced from the same sample in a study of radiotherapy plus CTLA-4 blockade in lung cancer. This table comes from immunoSEQ multiplex PCR, and its TCRdb copy is limited to in-frame clones, with some not included. The sample has tens of thousands of clones, about 83% seen once; the top ten hold roughly 15%. The sequenced sample was peripheral blood, obtained from a patient treated with radiotherapy plus ipilimumab. These receptors were taken from a human donor with non-small cell lung cancer that progressed on radiotherapy plus ipilimumab.

This clone has only one observation. This sequence joins TRBV11-2 and TRBJ1-2, with D hard to call. Germline V gene lookup returns CDR1 SGHAT and CDR2 FQNNGV. The length of the CDR3 is 15 residues. The V and J ends lost 3 bases and 7 bases respectively, with 18 bases between them. The CDR3 sequence is CASSFGVGELGGYTF. As DNA, the CDR3 is TGTGCCAGCAGCTTTGGAGTTGGGGAGTTAGGTGGCTACACCTTC.

The J gene is TRBJ1-1, the V gene TRBV28; D is unclear. The CDR3 covers 15 residues. V lost 3 bases to trimming and J lost 1 base, with 12 bases between them. The V gene's germline CDR1 is MDHEN and CDR2 SYDVKM. The CDR3 loop reads CASSLPQPPNTEAFF. The CDR3, as DNA: TGTGCCAGCAGTTTGCCACAACCACCGAACACTGAAGCTTTCTTT. The whole variable domain, remainder taken from reference TRBV28 and TRBJ1-1, is DVKVTQSSRYLVKRTGEKVFLECVQDMDHENMFWYRQDPGLGLRLIYFSYDVKMKEKGDIPEGYSVSREKKERFSLILESASTNQTSMYLCASSLPQPPNTEAFFGQGTRLTVV.

V is TRBV11-1 and J is TRBJ2-5; weak D call: TRBD1 (6 bases). The CDR3 contains 13 residues. The V gene lost 3 bases and the J gene lost 5 bases, with 10 bases spanning the gap. The germline gives CDR1 SGHAT, CDR2 FQDESV (reference sequence). The DNA for the CDR3 is TGTGCCAGCAGCTTCAGGGGTTGGGAGACCCAGTACTTC. Its translation is CASSFRGWETQYF. The variable domain in full, completed from reference TRBV11-1 and TRBJ2-5, reads EAEVAQSPRYKITEKSQAVAFWCDPISGHATLYWYRQILGQGPELLVQFQDESVVDDSQLPKDRFSAERLKGVDSTLKIQPAELGDSAMYLCASSFRGWETQYFGPGTRLLVL.

This sequence joins TRBV4-1 and TRBJ1-1; D not resolved. V was cut by 0 bases and J by 6 bases, with 11 bases left in between. The CDR3 runs 14 residues. The germline gives CDR1 MGHRA, CDR2 YSYEKL. CDR3: CASSQERYRAEAFF. The CDR3 DNA reads as TGCGCCAGCAGCCAAGAAAGGTATAGGGCTGAAGCTTTCTTT.

This rearrangement joins TRBV25-1 to TRBJ1-5; D gene unclear. The CDR3 loop spans 16 amino acids. The V and J ends lost 0 bases and 6 bases respectively, with 15 bases between them. CDR1 is MGHDK, CDR2 SYGVNS, per germline. CDR3: CASSEYPGLESQPQHF. DNA for the CDR3: TGTGCCAGCAGTGAATATCCCGGACTGGAGTCTCAGCCCCAGCATTTT.

V and J are TRBV10-3 and TRBJ1-1; D remains unclear. The ends were cut back, 3 bases at V and 4 bases at J, with 18 bases in the middle. Looked up from germline, CDR1 is ENHRY and CDR2 is SYGVKD. The CDR3 contains 16 residues. CDR3 amino acids: CAISEGGPDPGTEAFF. The CDR3 region has the DNA TGTGCCATCAGTGAAGGAGGACCTGACCCCGGCACTGAAGCTTTCTTT.

The gene calls are TRBV30 and TRBJ1-4; 10 positions match TRBD1. From germline, CDR1 is GTSNPN and CDR2 SVGIG (reference sequence). J gave up 12 bases and V 5 bases, and 3 bases lay outside the gene matches. The CDR3 runs 11 residues. The CDR3 sequence: CAWRTGGELFF. The CDR3 region has the DNA TGTGCCTGGCGGACAGGGGGGGAACTGTTTTTT. The entire variable domain, with the rest obtained from reference TRBV30 and TRBJ1-4, is as follows: SQTIHQWPATLVQPVGSPLSLECTVEGTSNPNLYWYRQAAGRGLQLLFYSVGIGQISSEVPQNLSASRPQDRQFILSSKKLLLSDSGFYLCAWRTGGELFFGSGTQLSVL.

This chain joins TRBV4-1 and TRBJ2-1, with TRBD2 as a possible D gene (5 bases). Germline loops: CDR1 MGHRA, CDR2 YSYEKL. The length of the CDR3 is 16 residues. The ends were cut back, 0 bases at V and 1 base at J, with 10 bases in the middle. The CDR3 loop is CASSQDSSQSYNEQFF. CDR3 DNA sequence: TGCGCCAGCAGCCAAGATTCTAGCCAATCCTACAATGAGCAGTTCTTC.

CDR3 sequence: CASSVFGQEDTQYF. In nucleotides, the CDR3 is TGTGCCAGCAGCGTATTTGGACAGGAGGATACGCAGTATTTT. The chain employs TRBV9 and TRBJ2-3; 7 positions agree with TRBD1. CDR3 length equals 14 residues. Germline CDR1 is SGDLS and CDR2 is YYNGEE. V dropped 1 base and J dropped 6; count of bases not matched to a gene: 5.

The chain is built from TRBV9 and TRBJ2-5; 7 bases map to TRBD2. Germline V lookup: CDR1 SGDLS, CDR2 YYNGEE. The CDR3 has 15 amino acids. V shed 2 bases, J shed 1 base, and the junction held 5 bases outside the gene matches. The CDR3 bases are TGTGCCAGCAGCGTGGGCGGGGGACTCCAAGAGACCCAGTACTTC. Its protein is CASSVGGGLQETQYF. Drawing the rest from reference TRBV9 and TRBJ2-5, the complete variable domain is DSGVTQTPKHLITATGQRVTLRCSPRSGDLSVYWYQQSLDQGLQFLIQYYNGEERAKGNILERFSAQQFPDLHSELNLSSLELGDSALYFCASSVGGGLQETQYFGPGTRLLVL.

The chain is built from TRBV6-5 and TRBJ2-7; no definite D call. V lost 2 bases and J lost 2, with 7 bases in between. Per the germline V gene, CDR1 is MNHEY and CDR2 is SVGAGI. The length of the CDR3 is 13 residues. CDR3 bases: TGTGCCAGCAGTTACCTGGGGACCTACGAGCAGTACTTC. As protein: CASSYLGTYEQYF.

This chain uses TRBV19 with TRBJ2-3, with D tentatively TRBD2 (6 bases). CDR1 and CDR2 (germline): LNHDA, SQIVND (reference sequence). This CDR3 contains 14 residues. With 3 bases removed from V and 0 bases from J, the gap between germline ends came to 7 bases. CDR3 bases: TGTGCCAGTAGTATTGGGGGGAGCACAGATACGCAGTATTTT. It codes for CASSIGGSTDTQYF.

The chain links TRBV2 to TRBJ2-7, with a tentative D call TRBD2 (5 bases). Germline V CDR1 and CDR2: SNHLY, FYNNEI. Deletions cut 6 bases from V and 2 bases from J, with 17 bases between. This CDR3 comprises 15 residues. CDR3 nucleotides: TGTGCCAGCAGGCCACCGGGAAAGGTCGCCTACGAGCAGTACTTC. Its translation: CASRPPGKVAYEQYF.

On this clone itself: Different DNA sequences within this sample yield the same CDR3. The chain carries TRBV6-5 and TRBJ2-1; D is tentatively TRBD1 or TRBD2 (6 bases each). Per the germline V gene, CDR1 is MNHEY and CDR2 is SVGAGI. This CDR3 comprises 14 residues. The V end was cut by 7 bases, the J end by 1 base, with 11 bases between. CDR3 loop: CASKGGSSYNEQFF. DNA for the CDR3: TGTGCCAGCAAAGGGGGGAGTTCCTACAATGAGCAGTTCTTC.